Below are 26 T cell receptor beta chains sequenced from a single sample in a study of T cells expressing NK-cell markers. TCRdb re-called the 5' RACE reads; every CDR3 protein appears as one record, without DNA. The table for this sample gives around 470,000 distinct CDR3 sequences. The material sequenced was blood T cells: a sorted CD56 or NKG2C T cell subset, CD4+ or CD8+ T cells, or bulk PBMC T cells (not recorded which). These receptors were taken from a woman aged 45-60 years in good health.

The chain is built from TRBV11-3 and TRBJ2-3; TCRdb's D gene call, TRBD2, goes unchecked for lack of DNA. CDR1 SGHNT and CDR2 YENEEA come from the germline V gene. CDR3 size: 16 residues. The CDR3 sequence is CASSLLTSGVGDTQYF.

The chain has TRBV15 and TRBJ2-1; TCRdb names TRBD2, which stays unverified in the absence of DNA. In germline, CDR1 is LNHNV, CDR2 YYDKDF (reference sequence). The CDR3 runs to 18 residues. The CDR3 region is CATSRVGLAGRGFNEQFF.

CDR3 residues: CASSPLAGTQYF. The rearrangement uses TRBV11-2 and TRBJ2-3; without DNA, the TCRdb call of TRBD2 cannot be checked. The CDR3 contains 12 residues. CDR1 is SGHAT and CDR2 is FQNNGV in the germline V gene. Filled out from reference TRBV11-2 and TRBJ2-3, the complete variable domain reads EAGVAQSPRYKIIEKRQSVAFWCNPISGHATLYWYQQILGQGPKLLIQFQNNGVVDDSQLPKDRFSAERLKGVDSTLKIQPAKLEDSAVYLCASSPLAGTQYFGPGTRLTVL.

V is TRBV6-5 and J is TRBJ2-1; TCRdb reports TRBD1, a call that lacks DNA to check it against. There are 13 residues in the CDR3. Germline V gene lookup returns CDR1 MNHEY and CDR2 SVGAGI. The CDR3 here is CASSYDRGYEQFF.

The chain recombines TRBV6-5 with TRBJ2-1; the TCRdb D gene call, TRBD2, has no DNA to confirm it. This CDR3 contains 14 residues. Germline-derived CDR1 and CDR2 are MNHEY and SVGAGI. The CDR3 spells CASTPNQGGYEQFF.

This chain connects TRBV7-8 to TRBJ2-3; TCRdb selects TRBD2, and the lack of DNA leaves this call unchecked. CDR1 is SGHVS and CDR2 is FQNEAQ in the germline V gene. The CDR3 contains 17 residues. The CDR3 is CASSLAPGLASTDTQYF.

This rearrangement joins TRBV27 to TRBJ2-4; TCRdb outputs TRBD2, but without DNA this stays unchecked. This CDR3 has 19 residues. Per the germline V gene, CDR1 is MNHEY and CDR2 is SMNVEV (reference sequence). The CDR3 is CASSLSGTSGRAGKNIQYF.

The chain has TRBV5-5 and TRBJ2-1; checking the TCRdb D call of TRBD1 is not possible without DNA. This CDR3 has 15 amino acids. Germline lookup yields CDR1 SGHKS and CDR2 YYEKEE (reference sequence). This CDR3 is CASTRFGSPDNEQFF.

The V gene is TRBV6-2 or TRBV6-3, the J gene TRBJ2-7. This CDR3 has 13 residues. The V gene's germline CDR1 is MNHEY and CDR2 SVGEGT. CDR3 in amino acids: CASSYGGSYEQYF.

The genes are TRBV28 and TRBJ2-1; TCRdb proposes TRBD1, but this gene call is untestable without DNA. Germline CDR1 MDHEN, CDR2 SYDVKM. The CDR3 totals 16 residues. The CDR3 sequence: CVTRRMGFSSYNEQFF.

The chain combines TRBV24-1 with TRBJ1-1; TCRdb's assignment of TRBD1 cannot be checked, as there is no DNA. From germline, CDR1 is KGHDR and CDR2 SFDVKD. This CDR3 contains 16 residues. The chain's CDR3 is CATRGAPGQKNTEAFF.

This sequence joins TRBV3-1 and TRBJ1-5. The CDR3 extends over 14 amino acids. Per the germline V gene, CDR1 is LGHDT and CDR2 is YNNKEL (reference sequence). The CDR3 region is CASSQDAGRKPQHF.

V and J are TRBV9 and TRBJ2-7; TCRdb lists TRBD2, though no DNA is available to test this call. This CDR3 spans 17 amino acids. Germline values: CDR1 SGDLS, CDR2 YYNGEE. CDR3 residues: CASSVAPTSGKAYEQYF.

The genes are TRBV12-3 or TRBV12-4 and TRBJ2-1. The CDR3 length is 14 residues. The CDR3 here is CASSHDSSYNEQFF.

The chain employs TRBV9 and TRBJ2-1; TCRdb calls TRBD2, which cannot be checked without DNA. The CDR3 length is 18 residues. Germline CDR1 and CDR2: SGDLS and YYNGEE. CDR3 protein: CASSRLSGSGSGYNEQFF.

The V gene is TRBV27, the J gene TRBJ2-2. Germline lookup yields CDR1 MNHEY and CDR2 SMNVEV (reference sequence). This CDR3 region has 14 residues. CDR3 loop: CASSTNMNTGELFF.

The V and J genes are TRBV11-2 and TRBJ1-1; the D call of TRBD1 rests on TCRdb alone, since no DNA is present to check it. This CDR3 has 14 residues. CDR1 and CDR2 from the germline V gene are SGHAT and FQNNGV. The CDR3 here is CASRTVGGNTEAFF.

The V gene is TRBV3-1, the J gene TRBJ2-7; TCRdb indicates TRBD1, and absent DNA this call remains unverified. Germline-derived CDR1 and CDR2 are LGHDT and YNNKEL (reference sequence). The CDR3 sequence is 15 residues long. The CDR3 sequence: CASSQDTRGAYEQYF.

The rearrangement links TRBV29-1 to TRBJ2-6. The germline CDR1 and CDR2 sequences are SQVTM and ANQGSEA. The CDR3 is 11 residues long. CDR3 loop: CSVGGANVLTF.

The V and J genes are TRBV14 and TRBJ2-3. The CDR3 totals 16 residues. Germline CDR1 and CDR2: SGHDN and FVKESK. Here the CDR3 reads CASSQVARTYTDTQYF.

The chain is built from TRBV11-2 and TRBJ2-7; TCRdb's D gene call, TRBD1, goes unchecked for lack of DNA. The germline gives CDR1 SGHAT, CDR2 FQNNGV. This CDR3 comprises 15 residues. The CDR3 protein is CASSLTGVGLYEQYF.

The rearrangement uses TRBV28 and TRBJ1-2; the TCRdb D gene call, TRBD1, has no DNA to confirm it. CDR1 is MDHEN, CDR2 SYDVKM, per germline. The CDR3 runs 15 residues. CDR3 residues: CASSLFSTQGSGYTF.

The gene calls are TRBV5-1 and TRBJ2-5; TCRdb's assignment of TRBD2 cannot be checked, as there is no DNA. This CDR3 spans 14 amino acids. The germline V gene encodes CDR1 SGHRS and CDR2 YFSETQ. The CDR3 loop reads CASSPGLAIETQYF.

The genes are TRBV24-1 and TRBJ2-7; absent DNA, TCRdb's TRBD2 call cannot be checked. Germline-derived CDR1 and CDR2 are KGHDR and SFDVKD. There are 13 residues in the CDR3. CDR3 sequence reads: CATSDVSRYEQYF.

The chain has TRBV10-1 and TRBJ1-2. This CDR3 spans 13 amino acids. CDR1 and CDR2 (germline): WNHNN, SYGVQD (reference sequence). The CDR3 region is CASSASENYGYTF.

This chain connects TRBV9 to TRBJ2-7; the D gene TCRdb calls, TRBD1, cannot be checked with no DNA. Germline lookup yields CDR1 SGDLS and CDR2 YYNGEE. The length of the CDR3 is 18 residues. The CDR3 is CASSQQPMGQGGSYEQYF.